The T cell receptor (beta chain) described here comes from a study of a mutant IDH1 vaccine in newly diagnosed glioma. On the study more broadly: The first vaccination came 4-6 weeks after radiotherapy alone, or with temozolomide cycles. Treated patients were roughly 62% male, roughly 38% female, mean age 40.4 years.

Documented time point: week 5, during vaccination. Each dose of the vaccine consisted of 300 ug of mutant IDH1 20-mer peptide, with topical imiquimod. Donors had new WHO grade 3 or 4 IDH1-mutant, ATRX-lost astrocytomas. CDR1 is MRHNA, CDR2 SNTAGT, per germline. Trimming took off 5 bases at V and 1 base at J, with 11 bases between the two ends. The CDR3 length is 15 residues. Notes on the study in general: Vaccine-induced immune responses occurred in less than 95% of patients.

Concerning this clone: Its antigen is undetermined.

Repertoires were generated with immunoSEQ multiplex PCR, while TCRdb's copy carries only in-frame clones and drops some. This table holds roughly 40,000 clones, roughly nine tenths found once. This sample comprised PBMCs, obtained from a glioma patient whose treatment included an IDH1 peptide vaccine. This receptor was obtained from a man aged 50-60 years with glioma. The rearrangement joins TRBV6-4 to TRBJ2-2; D possibly corresponds to TRBD1 (6 bases). CDR3 protein: CASSRAGENTGELFF. The CDR3 DNA reads TGTGCCAGCAGTCGGGCAGGGGAGAACACCGGGGAGCTGTTTTTT.